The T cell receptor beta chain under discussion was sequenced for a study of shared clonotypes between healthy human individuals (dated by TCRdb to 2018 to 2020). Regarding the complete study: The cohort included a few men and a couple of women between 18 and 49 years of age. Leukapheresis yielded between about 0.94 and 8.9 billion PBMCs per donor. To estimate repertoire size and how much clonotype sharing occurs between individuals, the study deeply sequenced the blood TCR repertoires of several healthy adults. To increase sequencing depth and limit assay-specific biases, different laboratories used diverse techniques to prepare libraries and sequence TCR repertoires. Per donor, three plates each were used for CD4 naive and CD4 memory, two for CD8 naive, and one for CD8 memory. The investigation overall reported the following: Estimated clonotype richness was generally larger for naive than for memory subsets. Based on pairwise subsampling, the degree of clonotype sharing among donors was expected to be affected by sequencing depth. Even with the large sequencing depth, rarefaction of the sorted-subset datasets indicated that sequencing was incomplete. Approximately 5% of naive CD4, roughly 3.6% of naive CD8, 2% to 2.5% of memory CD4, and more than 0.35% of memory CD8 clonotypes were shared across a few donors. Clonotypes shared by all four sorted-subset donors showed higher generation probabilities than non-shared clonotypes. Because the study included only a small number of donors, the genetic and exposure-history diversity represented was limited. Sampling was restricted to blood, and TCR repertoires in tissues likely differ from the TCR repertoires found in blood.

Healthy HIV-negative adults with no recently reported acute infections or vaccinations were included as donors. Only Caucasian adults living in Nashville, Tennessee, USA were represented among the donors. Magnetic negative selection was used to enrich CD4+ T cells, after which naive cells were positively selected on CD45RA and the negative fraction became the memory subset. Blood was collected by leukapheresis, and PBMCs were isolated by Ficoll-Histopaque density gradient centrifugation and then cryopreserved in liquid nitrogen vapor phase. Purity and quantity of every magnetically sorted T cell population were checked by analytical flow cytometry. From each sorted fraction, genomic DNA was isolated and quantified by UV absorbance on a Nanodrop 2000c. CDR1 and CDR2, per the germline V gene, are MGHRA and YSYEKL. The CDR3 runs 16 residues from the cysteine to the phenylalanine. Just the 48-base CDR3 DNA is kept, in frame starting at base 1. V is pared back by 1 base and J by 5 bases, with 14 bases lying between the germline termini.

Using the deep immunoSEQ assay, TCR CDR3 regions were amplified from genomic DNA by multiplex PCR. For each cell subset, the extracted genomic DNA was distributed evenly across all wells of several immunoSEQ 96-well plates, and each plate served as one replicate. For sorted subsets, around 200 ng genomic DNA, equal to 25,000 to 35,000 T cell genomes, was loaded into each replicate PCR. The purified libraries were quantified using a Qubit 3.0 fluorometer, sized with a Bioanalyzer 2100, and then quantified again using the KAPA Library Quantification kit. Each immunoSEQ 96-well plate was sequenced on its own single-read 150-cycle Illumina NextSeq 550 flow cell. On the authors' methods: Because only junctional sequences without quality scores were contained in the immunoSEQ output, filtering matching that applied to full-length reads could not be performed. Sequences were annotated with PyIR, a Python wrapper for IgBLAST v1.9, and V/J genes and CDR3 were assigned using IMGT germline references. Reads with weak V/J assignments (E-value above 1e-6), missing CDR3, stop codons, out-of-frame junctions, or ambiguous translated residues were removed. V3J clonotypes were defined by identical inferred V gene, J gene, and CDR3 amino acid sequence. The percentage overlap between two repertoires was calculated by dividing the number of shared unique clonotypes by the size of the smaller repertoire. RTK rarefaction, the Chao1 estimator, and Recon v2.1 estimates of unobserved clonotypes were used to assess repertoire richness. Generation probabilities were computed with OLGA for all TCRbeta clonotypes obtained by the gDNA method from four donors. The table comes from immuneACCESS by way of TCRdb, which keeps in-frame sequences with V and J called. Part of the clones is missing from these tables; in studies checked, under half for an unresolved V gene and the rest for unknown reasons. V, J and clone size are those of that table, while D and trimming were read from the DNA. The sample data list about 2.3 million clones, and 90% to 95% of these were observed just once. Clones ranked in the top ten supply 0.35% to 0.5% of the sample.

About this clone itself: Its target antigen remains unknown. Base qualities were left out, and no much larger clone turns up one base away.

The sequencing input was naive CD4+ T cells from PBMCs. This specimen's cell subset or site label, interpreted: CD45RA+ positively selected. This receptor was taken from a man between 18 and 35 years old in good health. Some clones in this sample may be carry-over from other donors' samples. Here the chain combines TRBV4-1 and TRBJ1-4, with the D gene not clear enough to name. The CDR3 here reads CASSQVVADRNEKLFF. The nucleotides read TGCGCCAGCAGCCAAGTGGTGGCGGATCGAAATGAAAAACTGTTTTTT.